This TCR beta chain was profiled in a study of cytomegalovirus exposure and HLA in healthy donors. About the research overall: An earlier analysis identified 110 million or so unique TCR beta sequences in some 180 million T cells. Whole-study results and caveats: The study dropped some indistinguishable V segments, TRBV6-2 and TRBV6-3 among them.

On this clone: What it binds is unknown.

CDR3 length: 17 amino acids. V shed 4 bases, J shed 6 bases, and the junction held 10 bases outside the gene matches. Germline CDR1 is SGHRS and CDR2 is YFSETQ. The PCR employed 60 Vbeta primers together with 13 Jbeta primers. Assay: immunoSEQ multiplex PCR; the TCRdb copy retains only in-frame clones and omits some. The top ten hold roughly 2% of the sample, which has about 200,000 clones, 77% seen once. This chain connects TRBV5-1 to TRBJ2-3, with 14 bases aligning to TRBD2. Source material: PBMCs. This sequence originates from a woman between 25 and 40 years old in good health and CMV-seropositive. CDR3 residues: CASSQETSGGATDTQYF. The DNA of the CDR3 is TGCGCCAGCAGCCAGGAGACTAGCGGGGGGGCAACCGATACGCAGTATTTT.